Below are 21 T cell receptor beta chains sequenced from a single sample in a study of coeliac disease. Generated by immunoSEQ multiplex PCR, the TCRdb table keeps only in-frame clones and is missing some. In the table there are around 3,000 clones, less than 55% of which are singletons. Sequenced input: intraepithelial lymphocytes from the gut. These TCRs come from a woman aged 65 to 85 with celiac disease.

This clone has just a few counts. The V gene is TRBV7-3, the J gene TRBJ2-1; 8 bases fit TRBD2. CDR1 and CDR2 from the germline V gene are SGHTA and FQGTGA. The CDR3 is 16 residues long. V shed 3 bases, J shed 4 bases, and the junction held 8 bases outside the gene matches. In DNA, the CDR3 is TGTGCCAGCAGCTTTTACCCCAAGCGGGGGTACAATGAGCAGTTCTTC. Its translation is CASSFYPKRGYNEQFF.

This chain connects TRBV7-2 to TRBJ2-1; D is possibly TRBD1 (8 bases). This CDR3 contains 14 residues. Germline-derived CDR1 and CDR2 are SGHTA and FQGNSA. V lost 5 bases to trimming and J lost 6 bases, with 14 bases between them. The CDR3 region has the DNA TGTGCCAGCAGCAAAAACAGGGGGGGCAATGAGCAGTTCTTC. Its protein is CASSKNRGGNEQFF. Full variable domain (rest looked up from reference TRBV7-2 and TRBJ2-1): GAGVSQSPSNKVTEKGKDVELRCDPISGHTALYWYRQSLGQGLEFLIYFQGNSAPDKSGLPSDRFSAERTGGSVSTLTIQRTQQEDSAVYLCASSKNRGGNEQFFGPGTRLTVL.

This clone has just a few counts. The rearrangement uses TRBV10-1 and TRBJ2-7, with 9 positions matching TRBD2. Germline V gives CDR1 WNHNN, CDR2 SYGVQD (reference sequence). The CDR3 has 14 amino acids. V was clipped by 3 bases and J by 5 bases; unmatched bases: 5. DNA of the CDR3: TGCGCCAGCAGTGAAGTGGGGACTAGCCACGAGCAGTACTTC. Translation gives CASSEVGTSHEQYF.

By frequency in the sample, this clone is medium-sized. This chain connects TRBV19 to TRBJ2-1; no firm D call. The CDR3 sequence is 12 residues long. The germline V gene has CDR1 LNHDA and CDR2 SQIVND (reference sequence). V lost 6 bases and J lost 8, with 11 bases in between. The CDR3 region has the DNA TGTGCCAGTAGCACTCTCAATTATGAGCAGTTCTTC. Encoded protein: CASSTLNYEQFF.

In its sample, this clone is medium-sized. The same CDR3 also results from other DNA sequences found in this sample. The V call is TRBV4-3, the J call TRBJ1-6; tentatively, D is TRBD1 (5 bases). Germline CDR1 is LGHNA and CDR2 is YSLEER. V was cut by 3 bases and J by 7 bases, with 10 bases left in between. The CDR3 is made up of 14 amino acids. CDR3 residues: CASSHSGANSPLHF. DNA of the CDR3: TGCGCCAGCAGCCACAGCGGGGCCAATTCACCCCTCCACTTT.

This clone has just a few counts. The chain has TRBV2 and TRBJ1-4, with 7 bases lining up with TRBD1. Germline CDR1 and CDR2: SNHLY and FYNNEI. The CDR3 is 15 amino acids. J was trimmed by 7 bases and V by 4 bases; bases with no gene match: 9. The CDR3 region is CASSVSTGVSEKLFF. The CDR3 DNA reads TGTGCCAGCAGTGTCAGCACAGGGGTATCTGAAAAACTGTTTTTT.

This clone rates as medium-sized. The V and J genes are TRBV7-2 and TRBJ1-1; tentatively, D is TRBD1 (5 bases). V was shortened by 5 bases and J by 6 bases, with 16 bases between the two germline ends. The CDR3 is 14 residues long. Germline lookup yields CDR1 SGHTA and CDR2 FQGNSA. The CDR3 nucleotides read TGTGCCAGCAGCCCCATAGGGGCAGGCTCTGAAGCTTTCTTT. Translating it yields CASSPIGAGSEAFF.

Sample share makes this clone medium-sized. The chain joins TRBV7-8 to TRBJ2-7; possible D gene TRBD2, 5 bases. Trimming took 5 bases from V and 2 from J, leaving 7 bases between them. Per the germline V gene, CDR1 is SGHVS and CDR2 is FQNEAQ. This CDR3 is built from 12 residues. The CDR3 is CASSPGTYEQYF. CDR3 nucleotides: TGTGCCAGCAGCCCCGGGACCTACGAGCAGTACTTC.

This chain connects TRBV28 to TRBJ2-7; no clear D gene. Trimming removed 3 bases from V and 2 bases from J, with 8 bases in between. This CDR3 has 13 residues. Germline assignment: CDR1 MDHEN and CDR2 SYDVKM. Written as DNA, the CDR3 is TGTGCCAGCAGTTTCCAGGTCACCTACGAGCAGTACTTC. This gives the protein CASSFQVTYEQYF.

V and J are TRBV7-9 and TRBJ2-2, with 9 bases matching TRBD1. The CDR3 extends over 15 amino acids. V lost 5 bases and J lost 5; bases outside the gene matches: 6. Per germline, CDR1 SEHNR and CDR2 FQNEAQ (reference sequence). This CDR3 is CASSGDREWTGELFF. The CDR3 nucleotides are TGTGCCAGCAGCGGGGACAGGGAATGGACCGGGGAGCTGTTTTTT.

V gene TRBV18 combines with J gene TRBJ1-1; D perhaps matches TRBD1 (5 bases). The CDR3 loop spans 17 amino acids. The germline gives CDR1 KGHSH, CDR2 LQKENI. The V end lost 1 base, the J end lost 0 bases, and 15 bases lay between the germline ends. The CDR3 loop reads CASSPRAPGTMNTEAFF. The CDR3 nucleotides are TGTGCCAGCTCACCACGGGCGCCAGGGACTATGAACACTGAAGCTTTCTTT.

This clone was detected only a few times. V gene TRBV9 combines with J gene TRBJ2-7; D perhaps matches TRBD1 (5 bases). This CDR3 spans 15 amino acids. V lost 2 bases and J 4 bases, leaving 16 bases between the germline ends. Per germline, CDR1 SGDLS and CDR2 YYNGEE. This CDR3 reads CASSVSQGFAYEQYF. The CDR3 DNA follows: TGTGCCAGCAGCGTTAGCCAGGGCTTCGCTTACGAGCAGTACTTC.

This clone was counted between two and nine times. In nucleotides, the CDR3 is TGTGCCAGTACCTTCAGGGAGGAACAAGATCAGCCCCAGCATTTT. This codes for CASTFREEQDQPQHF. The rearrangement joins TRBV19 to TRBJ1-5, with D possibly matching TRBD1 (5 bases). CDR3 size: 15 residues. Germline CDR1 LNHDA, CDR2 SQIVND (reference sequence). Trimming cost V 7 bases and J 5 bases, with 18 bases left between them.

The rearrangement uses TRBV7-2 and TRBJ1-5; possibly TRBD1 for D (5 bases). Germline values: CDR1 SGHTA, CDR2 FQGNSA. The CDR3 covers 16 residues. Deletions cut 3 bases from V and 0 bases from J, with 12 bases between. The CDR3 nucleotides read TGTGCCAGCAGCTTGGCAGGGTCCTATAGCAATCAGCCCCAGCATTTT. Its protein product is CASSLAGSYSNQPQHF.

The chain employs TRBV4-1 and TRBJ1-5, with a tentative D call TRBD1 (6 bases). This CDR3 comprises 13 residues. Trimming cost V 8 bases and J 3 bases, with 11 bases left between them. The germline V gene has CDR1 MGHRA and CDR2 YSYEKL. The CDR3, as DNA: TGCGCCAGCGGGACACAGGTCAATCAGCCCCAGCATTTT. This gives the protein CASGTQVNQPQHF.

The gene calls are TRBV20-1 and TRBJ2-2; the D gene is possibly TRBD1 (6 bases). Trimming removed 6 bases at V and 8 bases at J, with 10 bases between. The CDR3 is 11 amino acids. Germline V CDR1 and CDR2: DFQATT, SNEGSKA (reference sequence). CDR3 amino acids: CSAPRGGELFF. The DNA of the CDR3 is TGCAGTGCCCCTAGGGGGGGGGAGCTGTTTTTT.

By share of the sample, this clone is medium-sized. The rearrangement joins TRBV20-1 to TRBJ1-1; TRBD1 is a possible D gene (5 bases). The CDR3 spans 11 residues. V lost 5 bases to trimming and J lost 6 bases, with 10 bases between them. CDR1 and CDR2 (germline): DFQATT, SNEGSKA (reference sequence). CDR3 residues: CSAPGSAEAFF. The CDR3 nucleotides are TGCAGTGCTCCAGGGTCGGCTGAAGCTTTCTTT.

The V gene is TRBV13, the J gene TRBJ1-2, with 9 bases identical to TRBD1. The V gene's germline CDR1 is PRHDT and CDR2 FYEKMQ (reference sequence). The CDR3 is made up of 17 amino acids. V shed 5 bases and J 4 bases; nucleotides not matched to a gene: 14. The CDR3 sequence is CASSIHGWTGVGYGYTF. DNA for the CDR3: TGTGCCAGCAGCATCCATGGCTGGACAGGGGTTGGCTATGGCTACACCTTC. Full variable domain (missing parts from reference TRBV13 and TRBJ1-2): AAGVIQSPRHLIKEKRETATLKCYPIPRHDTVYWYQQGPGQDPQFLISFYEKMQSDKGSIPDRFSAQQFSDYHSELNMSSLELGDSALYFCASSIHGWTGVGYGYTFGSGTRLTVV.

V is TRBV4-3 and J is TRBJ1-1, with D perhaps TRBD1 (6 bases). The CDR3 is 13 amino acids. Germline V gives CDR1 LGHNA, CDR2 YSLEER. The V end lost 0 bases, the J end lost 7 bases, and 9 bases lay between the germline ends. In DNA form, the CDR3 reads TGCGCCAGCAGCCAAGACAGGGGTTATGAAGCTTTCTTT. The encoded protein is CASSQDRGYEAFF.

The V gene is TRBV30, the J gene TRBJ2-3; possible D gene TRBD2, 7 bases. The germline V gene has CDR1 GTSNPN and CDR2 SVGIG (reference sequence). V lost 2 bases to trimming and J lost 3 bases, with 12 bases between them. The CDR3 consists of 14 residues. CDR3 bases: TGTGCCTGGAGTCGAGGGGGGGCAACAGATACGCAGTATTTT. Translated: CAWSRGGATDTQYF.

There are a few counts of this clone. This chain joins TRBV13 and TRBJ1-1; D possibly corresponds to TRBD1 (6 bases). V lost 5 bases, J lost 1 base, and 17 bases lay in between. Germline lookup yields CDR1 PRHDT and CDR2 FYEKMQ (reference sequence). This CDR3 spans 16 amino acids. CDR3 nucleotide sequence: TGTGCCAGCAGCCTGTGGGACACTCTGCCGAACACTGAAGCTTTCTTT. This encodes CASSLWDTLPNTEAFF.